This T cell receptor beta chain was identified during a study of cytomegalovirus exposure and HLA in healthy donors. The CDR3 totals 13 residues. V lost 2 bases and J 5 bases, leaving 10 bases between the germline ends. CDR1 SGHRS and CDR2 YFSETQ come from the germline V gene. It was with 60 Vbeta and 13 Jbeta primers that the PCR ran. TCRdb's table, derived via immunoSEQ multiplex PCR, lists solely in-frame clones and lacks some. The sample totals about 100,000 clones; its top ten clones hold approximately 0.6%. Sequencing was carried out using PBMCs. This receptor was obtained from a man over 45 in good health and CMV-seronegative. The chain is built from TRBV5-1 and TRBJ2-5; D possibly corresponds to TRBD2 (5 bases). CDR3 protein: CASSFSGWETQYF. The CDR3 DNA follows: TGCGCCAGCAGCTTTTCGGGGTGGGAGACCCAGTACTTC.